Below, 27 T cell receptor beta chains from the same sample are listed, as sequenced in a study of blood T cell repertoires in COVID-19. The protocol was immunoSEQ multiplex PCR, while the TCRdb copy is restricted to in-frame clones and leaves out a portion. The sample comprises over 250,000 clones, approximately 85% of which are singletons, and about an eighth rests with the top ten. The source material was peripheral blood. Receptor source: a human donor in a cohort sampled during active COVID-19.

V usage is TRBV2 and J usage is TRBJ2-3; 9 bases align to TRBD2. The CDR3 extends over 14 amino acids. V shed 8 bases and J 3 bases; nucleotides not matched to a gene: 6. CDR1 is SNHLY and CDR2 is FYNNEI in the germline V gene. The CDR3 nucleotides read TGTGCCAGCCAAGCGGGAGGTCTTACAGATACGCAGTATTTT. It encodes CASQAGGLTDTQYF.

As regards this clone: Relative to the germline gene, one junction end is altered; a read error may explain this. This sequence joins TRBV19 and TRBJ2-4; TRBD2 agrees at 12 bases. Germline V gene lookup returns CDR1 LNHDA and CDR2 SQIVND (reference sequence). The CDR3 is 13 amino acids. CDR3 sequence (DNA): TGTGCCAGTAGCCGGACTAGCGGGGCCCCCAGTGGCTTC. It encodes CASSRTSGAPSGF.

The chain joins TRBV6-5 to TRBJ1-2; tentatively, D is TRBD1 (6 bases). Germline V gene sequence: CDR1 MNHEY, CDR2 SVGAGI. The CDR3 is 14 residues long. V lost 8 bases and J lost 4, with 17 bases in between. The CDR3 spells CASSPDSQFYGYTF. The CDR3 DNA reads TGTGCCAGCTCACCGGACAGCCAATTCTATGGCTACACCTTC.

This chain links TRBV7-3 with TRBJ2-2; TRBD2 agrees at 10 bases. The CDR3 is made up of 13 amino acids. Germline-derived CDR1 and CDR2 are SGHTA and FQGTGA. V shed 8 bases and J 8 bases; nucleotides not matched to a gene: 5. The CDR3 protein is CASGLAVAGELFF. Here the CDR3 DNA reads TGTGCCAGCGGACTAGCGGTCGCGGGGGAGCTGTTTTTT.

CDR3 region: CASSLTLSGRMYNEQFF. In DNA form, the CDR3 reads TGTGCCAGCAGCTTAACTCTTAGCGGGAGGATGTACAATGAGCAGTTCTTC. The genes are TRBV7-9 and TRBJ2-1; 10 bases line up with TRBD2. Germline trimming cut 2 bases from V and 4 bases from J; bases unmatched to any gene: 8. CDR3 size: 17 residues. Per germline, CDR1 SEHNR and CDR2 FQNEAQ (reference sequence).

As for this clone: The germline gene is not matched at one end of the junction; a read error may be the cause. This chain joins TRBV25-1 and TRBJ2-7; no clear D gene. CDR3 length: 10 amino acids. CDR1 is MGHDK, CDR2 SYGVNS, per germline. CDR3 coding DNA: TGTGCCAGCAACGGCGGAACCACCATATTC. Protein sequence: CASNGGTTIF.

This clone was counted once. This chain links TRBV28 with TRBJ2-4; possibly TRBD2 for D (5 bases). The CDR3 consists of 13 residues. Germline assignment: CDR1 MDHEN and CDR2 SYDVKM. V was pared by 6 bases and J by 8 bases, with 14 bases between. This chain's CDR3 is CASSTRSNDIQYF. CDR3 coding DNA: TGTGCCAGCAGCACTAGAAGTAATGACATTCAGTACTTC.

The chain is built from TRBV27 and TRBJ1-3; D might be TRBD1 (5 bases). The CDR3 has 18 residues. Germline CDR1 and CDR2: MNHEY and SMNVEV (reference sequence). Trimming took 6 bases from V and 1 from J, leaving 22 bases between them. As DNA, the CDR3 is TGTGCCAGCAGACGATTGGGGGGGATGGGGACTTCTGGAAACACCATATATTTT. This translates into CASRRLGGMGTSGNTIYF.

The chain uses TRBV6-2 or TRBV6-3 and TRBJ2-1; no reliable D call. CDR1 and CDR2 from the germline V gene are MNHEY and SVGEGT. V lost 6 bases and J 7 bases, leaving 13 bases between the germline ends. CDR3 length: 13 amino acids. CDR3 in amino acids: CASSRSEVNEQFF. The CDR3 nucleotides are TGTGCCAGCAGCCGGTCAGAGGTAAATGAGCAGTTCTTC.

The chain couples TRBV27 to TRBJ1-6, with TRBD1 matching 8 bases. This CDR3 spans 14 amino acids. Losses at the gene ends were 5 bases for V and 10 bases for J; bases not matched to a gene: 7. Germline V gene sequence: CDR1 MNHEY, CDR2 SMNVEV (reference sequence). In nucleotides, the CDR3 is TGTGCCAGCAGTCCCGACAGGGGACAGTCACCCCTCCACTTT. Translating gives CASSPDRGQSPLHF.

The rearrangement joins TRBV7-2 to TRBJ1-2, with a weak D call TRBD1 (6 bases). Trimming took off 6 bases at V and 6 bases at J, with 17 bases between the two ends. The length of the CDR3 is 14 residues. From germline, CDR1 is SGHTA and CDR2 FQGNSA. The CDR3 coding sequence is TGTGCCAGCAGTTATGTTCGGGGGGCACATGGCTACACCTTC. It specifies CASSYVRGAHGYTF.

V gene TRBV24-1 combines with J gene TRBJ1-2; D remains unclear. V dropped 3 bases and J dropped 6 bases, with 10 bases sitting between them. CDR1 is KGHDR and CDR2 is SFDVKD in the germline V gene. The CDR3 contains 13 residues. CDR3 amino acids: CATSDRWENGYTF. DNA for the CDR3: TGTGCCACCAGTGATAGGTGGGAGAATGGCTACACCTTC.

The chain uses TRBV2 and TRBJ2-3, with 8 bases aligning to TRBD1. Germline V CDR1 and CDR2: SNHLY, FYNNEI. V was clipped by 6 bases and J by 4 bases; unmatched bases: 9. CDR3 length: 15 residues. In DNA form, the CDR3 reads TGTGCCAGCAGCGCTCAGGGGGCTGGGGCAGATACGCAGTATTTT. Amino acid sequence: CASSAQGAGADTQYF.

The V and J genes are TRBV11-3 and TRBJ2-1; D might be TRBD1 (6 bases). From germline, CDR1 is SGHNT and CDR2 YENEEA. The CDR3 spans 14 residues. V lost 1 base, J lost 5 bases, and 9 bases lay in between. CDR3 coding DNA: TGTGCCAGCAGCTTAGGGACAGTCAACAATGAGCAGTTCTTC. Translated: CASSLGTVNNEQFF.

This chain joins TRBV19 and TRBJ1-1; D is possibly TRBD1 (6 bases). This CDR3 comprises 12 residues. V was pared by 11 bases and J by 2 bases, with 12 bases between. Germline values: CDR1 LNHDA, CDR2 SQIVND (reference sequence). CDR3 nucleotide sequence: TGTGCCCGCAGGGGCGGAAACACTGAAGCTTTCTTT. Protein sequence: CARRGGNTEAFF.

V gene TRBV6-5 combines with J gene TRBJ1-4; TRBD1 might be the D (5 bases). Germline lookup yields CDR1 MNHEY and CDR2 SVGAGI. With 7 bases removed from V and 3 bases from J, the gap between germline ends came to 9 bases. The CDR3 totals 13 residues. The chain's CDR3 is CASKAGPNEKLFF. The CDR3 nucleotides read TGTGCCAGCAAGGCAGGGCCTAATGAAAAACTGTTTTTT.

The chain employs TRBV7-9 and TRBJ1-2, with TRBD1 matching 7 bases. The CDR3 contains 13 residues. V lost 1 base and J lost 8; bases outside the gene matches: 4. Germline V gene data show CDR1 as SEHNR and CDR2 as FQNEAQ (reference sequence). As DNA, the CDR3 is TGTGCCAGCAGCTTAGTGACAGGGAGCGGCTACACCTTC. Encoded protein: CASSLVTGSGYTF.

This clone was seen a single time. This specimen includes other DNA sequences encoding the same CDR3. For the CDR3, the DNA is TGTGCCAGCAGCTTAGGACGACTAAACCCCCTTTTTGGCTACACCTTC. This codes for CASSLGRLNPLFGYTF. The V gene is TRBV7-9, the J gene TRBJ1-2; D not resolved. The V gene lost 1 base and the J gene lost 7 bases, with 19 bases spanning the gap. The CDR3 covers 16 residues. CDR1 and CDR2 from the germline V gene are SEHNR and FQNEAQ (reference sequence).

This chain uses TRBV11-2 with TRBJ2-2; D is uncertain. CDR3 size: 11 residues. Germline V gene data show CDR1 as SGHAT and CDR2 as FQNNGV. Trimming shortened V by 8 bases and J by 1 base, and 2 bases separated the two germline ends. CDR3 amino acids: CASRNTGELFF. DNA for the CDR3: TGTGCCAGCCGGAACACCGGGGAGCTGTTTTTT.

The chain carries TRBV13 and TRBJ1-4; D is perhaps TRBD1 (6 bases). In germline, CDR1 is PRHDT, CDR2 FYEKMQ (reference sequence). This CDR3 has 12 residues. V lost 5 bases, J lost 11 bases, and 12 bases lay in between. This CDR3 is CASSTPGEKLFF. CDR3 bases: TGTGCCAGCAGCACACCAGGGGAGAAACTGTTTTTT.

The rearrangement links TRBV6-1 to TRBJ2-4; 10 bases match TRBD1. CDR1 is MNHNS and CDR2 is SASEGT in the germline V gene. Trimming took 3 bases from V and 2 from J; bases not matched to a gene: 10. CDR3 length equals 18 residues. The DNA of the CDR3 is TGTGCCAGCAGTGACCCAAAAGGACAGGGGGGCACCAAAAACATTCAGTACTTC. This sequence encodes CASSDPKGQGGTKNIQYF.

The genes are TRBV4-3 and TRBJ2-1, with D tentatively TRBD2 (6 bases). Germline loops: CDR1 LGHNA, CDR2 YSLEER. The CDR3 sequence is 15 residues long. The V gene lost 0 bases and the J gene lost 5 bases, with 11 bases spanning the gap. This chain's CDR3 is CASSQDLRTNNEQFF. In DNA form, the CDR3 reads TGCGCCAGCAGCCAAGATCTTCGGACTAACAATGAGCAGTTCTTC.

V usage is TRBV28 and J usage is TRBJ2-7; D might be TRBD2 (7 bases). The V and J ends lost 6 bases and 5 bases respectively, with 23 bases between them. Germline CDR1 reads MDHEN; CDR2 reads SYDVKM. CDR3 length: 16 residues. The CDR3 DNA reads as TGTGCCAGCAGCACTCGAGGGAGGGGGGGAATGGACGAGCAGTACTTC. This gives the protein CASSTRGRGGMDEQYF.

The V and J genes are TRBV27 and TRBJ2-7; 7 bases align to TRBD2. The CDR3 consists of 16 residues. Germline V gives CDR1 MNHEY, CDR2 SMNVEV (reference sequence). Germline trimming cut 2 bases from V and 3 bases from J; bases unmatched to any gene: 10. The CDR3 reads CASSLTPGLSVYEQYF. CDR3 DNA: TGTGCCAGCAGTTTAACCCCGGGACTATCTGTCTACGAGCAGTACTTC.

In DNA, the CDR3 is TGTGCCAGCAGCTTGGTCGCTAGTGCTACGCAGTATTTT. It specifies CASSLVASATQYF. The V call is TRBV5-4, the J call TRBJ2-3; no firm D call. V was shortened by 0 bases and J by 8 bases, with 10 bases between the two germline ends. The V gene's germline CDR1 is SGHNT and CDR2 YYREEE (reference sequence). This CDR3 is built from 13 residues.

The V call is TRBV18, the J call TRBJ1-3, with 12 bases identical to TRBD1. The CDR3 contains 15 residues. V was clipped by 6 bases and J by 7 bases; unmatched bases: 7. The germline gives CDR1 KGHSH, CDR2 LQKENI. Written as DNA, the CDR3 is TGTGCCAGCTCTGGGACAGGGGGCTTAACGAACACCATATATTTT. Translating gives CASSGTGGLTNTIYF.

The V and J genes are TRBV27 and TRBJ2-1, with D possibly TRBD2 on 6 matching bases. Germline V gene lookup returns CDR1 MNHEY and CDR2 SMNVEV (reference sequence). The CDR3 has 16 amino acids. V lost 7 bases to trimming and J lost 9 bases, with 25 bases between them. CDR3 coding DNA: TGTGCCAGCAAGGTCGCGGGGTCGGCTCCGTCGGGTGAGCAGTTCTTC. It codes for CASKVAGSAPSGEQFF.